One and the same sample provided the 14 T cell receptor beta chains below, sequenced in a study of T-cell memory formation after mild COVID-19. In TCRdb, the 5' RACE reads were re-called with MiXCR into one record per CDR3 protein. The table shows 25,000 to 35,000 distinct CDR3 sequences, with 6% to 9.5% occurring only once. Sequenced material: PBMCs or a T cell subset sorted from them (not recorded which). These receptors came from an adult woman who had mild COVID-19 (a few samples of this study predate the infection). Cell type and time point are not known.

At least ten counts were recorded for this clonotype. CDR3: CASSPYNRGEAFF. CDR3 in DNA: TGTGCCAGCAGCCCTTACAACAGGGGAGAAGCTTTCTTT. This rearrangement joins TRBV5-4 to TRBJ1-1; 7 bases line up with TRBD1. The CDR3 spans 13 residues. In germline, CDR1 is SGHNT, CDR2 YYREEE (reference sequence). The V and J ends lost 4 bases and 8 bases, in that order; junction bases with no gene match: 8. The full variable domain, in which reference TRBV5-4 and TRBJ1-1 provide the parts outside the CDR3, is ETGVTQSPTHLIKTRGQQVTLRCSSQSGHNTVSWYQQALGQGPQFIFQYYREEENGRGNFPPRFSGLQFPNYSSELNVNALELDDSALYLCASSPYNRGEAFFGQGTRLTVV.

This clonotype was seen repeatedly, ten times or more. This chain links TRBV5-1 with TRBJ2-2; 14 nucleotides align to TRBD2. Germline values: CDR1 SGHRS, CDR2 YFSETQ. CDR3 size: 18 residues. V lost 4 bases, J lost 2 bases, and 7 bases stayed unmatched. CDR3 nucleotides: TGCGCCAGCAGCGCGGGACTAGCGGGGGCCCGAAACACCGGGGAGCTGTTTTTT. Residues: CASSAGLAGARNTGELFF. The full variable domain, rest sourced from reference TRBV5-1 and TRBJ2-2, is KAGVTQTPRYLIKTRGQQVTLSCSPISGHRSVSWYQQTPGQGLQFLFEYFSETQRNKGNFPGRFSGRQFSNSRSEMNVSTLELGDSALYLCASSAGLAGARNTGELFFGEGSRLTVL.

This clonotype came up many times. This sequence joins TRBV12-3 or TRBV12-4 and TRBJ1-6; no clear D gene. The CDR3 extends over 13 amino acids. The germline V and J ends were trimmed by 5 bases and 10 bases, with 12 bases remaining between them. For the CDR3, the DNA is TGTGCCAGCAGTCTACAGTCCTCCTCACCCCTCCACTTT. As protein: CASSLQSSSPLHF.

This clonotype occurred many times. The chain recombines TRBV24-1 with TRBJ2-1, with 7 nucleotides matching TRBD1. Germline assignment: CDR1 KGHDR and CDR2 SFDVKD. The junction had 12 bases not matched to a gene; V was cut back by 4 bases and J by 7 bases. The CDR3 is 16 residues long. The CDR3 sequence: CATSDRDRVEGNEQFF. The CDR3 DNA follows: TGTGCCACCAGTGACCGTGACAGGGTCGAGGGGAATGAGCAGTTCTTC.

This clonotype is medium-sized in the sample. V usage is TRBV7-8 and J usage is TRBJ2-4; D ambiguous. V dropped 1 base and J dropped 7 bases, with 11 bases sitting between them. The CDR3 runs 14 residues. Germline lookup yields CDR1 SGHVS and CDR2 FQNEAQ. CDR3 nucleotides: TGTGCCAGCAGCTTAGGGCAGAAATGGAACATTCAGTACTTC. This codes for CASSLGQKWNIQYF. Together with reference TRBV7-8 and TRBJ2-4, the CDR3 gives the full variable domain: GAGVSQSPRYKVAKRGQDVALRCDPISGHVSLFWYQQALGQGPEFLTYFQNEAQLDKSGLPSDRFFAERPEGSVSTLKIQRTQQEDSAVYLCASSLGQKWNIQYFGAGTRLSVL.

Within the sample, this clonotype is medium-sized. The chain joins TRBV6-5 to TRBJ2-4; 7 positions match TRBD1. The CDR3 is 16 residues long. Germline loops: CDR1 MNHEY, CDR2 SVGAGI. Unmatched junction bases numbered 7, after V lost 5 bases and J lost 0 bases. Here the CDR3 reads CASSPYRQGAKNIQYF. The CDR3, as DNA: TGTGCCAGCAGTCCCTATCGACAGGGAGCCAAAAACATTCAGTACTTC.

This clonotype was observed at least ten times. This chain joins TRBV7-6 and TRBJ1-3; D gene ambiguous. The CDR3 totals 14 residues. V shed 5 bases and J shed 2 bases, with 10 bases lying between them. Germline values: CDR1 SGHVS, CDR2 FNYEAQ. CDR3 DNA: TGTGCCAGCAGCCCAGGAAGAACTGGAAACACCATATATTTT. Protein product: CASSPGRTGNTIYF.

This clonotype was picked up many times. This sequence joins TRBV19 and TRBJ2-1; D call uncertain. The CDR3 contains 12 residues. Between the trimmed V and J ends, which lost 6 bases and 2 bases, there was a span of 5 bases. Germline V gene lookup returns CDR1 LNHDA and CDR2 SQIVND (reference sequence). CDR3 bases: TGTGCCAGTAGCCTTACCTACAATGAGCAGTTCTTC. Protein: CASSLTYNEQFF.

The chain carries TRBV5-1 and TRBJ2-1; D may be TRBD1 (6 bases). CDR1 SGHRS and CDR2 YFSETQ come from the germline V gene. CDR3 length: 17 amino acids. With 5 bases removed from V and 0 bases from J, the gap between germline ends came to 18 bases. The CDR3 region is CASRESPARGSYNEQFF. CDR3 in DNA: TGCGCCAGCAGAGAGTCCCCGGCCAGGGGCTCCTACAATGAGCAGTTCTTC.

The chain couples TRBV3-1 to TRBJ2-1, with D tentatively TRBD2 (6 bases). The V and J ends lost 4 bases and 4 bases respectively, with 11 bases between them. CDR3 length equals 14 residues. Germline V gene data show CDR1 as LGHDT and CDR2 as YNNKEL (reference sequence). CDR3 loop: CASSRAGIYNEQFF. The CDR3 bases are TGTGCCAGCAGCCGGGCGGGGATTTACAATGAGCAGTTCTTC.

The chain combines TRBV4-3 with TRBJ2-1, with TRBD2 matching 10 bases. Germline lookup yields CDR1 LGHNA and CDR2 YSLEER. The CDR3 is made up of 21 amino acids. J was trimmed by 1 base and V by 1 base; bases with no gene match: 16. In nucleotides, the CDR3 is TGCGCCAGCAGCCAAGGGGGTAGCGGGAGGACCCAATTCTTGTCCTACAATGAGCAGTTCTTC. It is translated as CASSQGGSGRTQFLSYNEQFF.

This clonotype was observed at least ten times. The V call is TRBV20-1, the J call TRBJ2-1; 8 bases map to TRBD1. This CDR3 region has 14 residues. The V gene end was trimmed by 6 bases and the J gene end by 7 bases; junction bases not matched to a gene: 11. Germline CDR1 is DFQATT and CDR2 is SNEGSKA (reference sequence). The CDR3 sequence: CSASAGGLDNEQFF. In nucleotides, the CDR3 is TGCAGTGCCAGCGCAGGGGGCTTGGATAATGAGCAGTTCTTC.

This clonotype has only a few counts. The chain recombines TRBV2 with TRBJ2-7; 9 nucleotides match TRBD2. V shed 7 bases and J 0 bases; nucleotides not matched to a gene: 4. The CDR3 is 14 amino acids. Looked up from germline, CDR1 is SNHLY and CDR2 is FYNNEI. The CDR3 nucleotides are TGTGCCAGCAAGGTTAGCGGGAGCTCCTACGAGCAGTACTTC. Protein product: CASKVSGSSYEQYF.

At least ten counts were recorded for this clonotype. The chain recombines TRBV9 with TRBJ2-2; tentative D call: TRBD2 (6 bases). CDR3 length: 16 residues. V lost 0 bases and J 4 bases, leaving 13 bases between the germline ends. Germline-derived CDR1 and CDR2 are SGDLS and YYNGEE. The CDR3 loop reads CASSVDPGVVTGELFF. CDR3 sequence (DNA): TGTGCCAGCAGCGTAGATCCGGGGGTGGTCACCGGGGAGCTGTTTTTT.